The rows below give T cell receptor beta chains drawn from one sample of a study of T cell changes during pregnancy in multiple sclerosis. This table comes from immunoSEQ multiplex PCR, and its TCRdb copy is limited to in-frame clones, with some not included. Of roughly 100,000 clones listed, around 93% are singletons. The sample here was peripheral blood, taken after pregnancy. These receptor sequences come from a female donor with multiple sclerosis, enrolled in a pregnancy study. CDR3s include the opening cysteine and the closing phenylalanine or tryptophan. Fields, in order: clone size, D gene, V gene, J gene, CDR3 protein, CDR3 DNA. D genes are given only for firm matches. Part of the rows lack a size; the others show once, few, many or a class for expanded clones.

.	TRBD2	TRBV5-1	TRBJ2-5	CASSLVASGGAETQYF	TGCGCCAGCAGCTTGGTAGCTAGCGGGGGGGCGGAGACCCAGTACTTC
.	.	TRBV30	TRBJ2-7	CAWSVQSSYEQYF	TGTGCCTGGAGTGTACAGAGCTCCTACGAGCAGTACTTC
.	TRBD1	TRBV5-6	TRBJ1-2	CASSLGTGGYGYTF	TGTGCCAGCAGCTTAGGGACAGGGGGCTATGGCTACACCTTC
.	TRBD2	TRBV12-5	TRBJ2-1	CASGPGEGARAGGGNEQFF	TGTGCTAGTGGGCCCGGGGAGGGGGCGCGAGCGGGAGGGGGGAATGAGCAGTTCTTC
.	.	TRBV5-1	TRBJ1-2	CASSSDRLYGYTF	TGCGCCAGCAGCTCGGACAGACTCTATGGCTACACCTTC
.	TRBD1	TRBV19	TRBJ2-6	CASSGRDRGGGANVLTF	TGTGCCAGTAGTGGCCGGGACAGGGGCGGAGGGGCCAACGTCCTGACTTTC
.	TRBD1	TRBV6-5	TRBJ1-5	CASSRQGYQPQHF	TGTGCCAGCAGTCGACAGGGTTATCAGCCCCAGCATTTT
.	.	TRBV30	TRBJ2-2	CAWTEVGAGELFF	TGTGCCTGGACAGAGGTAGGGGCCGGGGAGCTGTTTTTT
.	.	TRBV6-5	TRBJ1-2	CASSYSSSGSSYGYTF	TGTGCCAGCAGTTACTCATCGTCAGGGTCTAGCTATGGCTACACCTTC
.	.	TRBV6-5	TRBJ1-2	CASSYSSAGGGYTF	TGTGCCAGCAGTTACTCGTCGGCCGGAGGGGGCTACACCTTC
.	.	TRBV4-1	TRBJ2-2	CASRHPTNTGELFF	TGCGCCAGCAGACACCCGACAAACACCGGGGAGCTGTTTTTT
.	.	TRBV5-4	TRBJ2-1	CASSLVRALSNEQFF	TGTGCCAGCAGCTTGGTGCGAGCGTTGAGCAATGAGCAGTTCTTC
once	TRBD1	TRBV28	TRBJ1-4	CASSSPGTGIEKLFF	TGTGCCAGCAGTTCCCCCGGGACAGGCATTGAAAAACTGTTTTTT
.	.	TRBV1	TRBJ2-5	CTSSSSGARYQETQYF	TGCACCAGCAGCTCTAGCGGGGCAAGGTACCAAGAGACCCAGTACTTC
.	.	TRBV6-6	TRBJ2-7	CASSSLALYEQYF	TGTGCCAGCAGTTCTCTAGCTCTCTACGAGCAGTACTTC
.	.	TRBV5-6	TRBJ1-1	CASRISIGQVNTEAFF	TGTGCCAGCAGAATCTCCATTGGGCAGGTGAACACTGAAGCTTTCTTT
.	TRBD2	TRBV9	TRBJ2-1	CASSVVPPGGLAGEGEQFF	TGTGCCAGCAGCGTAGTTCCCCCGGGGGGGCTAGCGGGAGAAGGTGAGCAGTTCTTC
.	.	TRBV6-1	TRBJ1-1	CASSVGQGVSEAFF	TGTGCCAGCAGCGTCGGGCAGGGTGTTTCTGAAGCTTTCTTT
.	TRBD2	TRBV11-3	TRBJ2-1	CASSLRLAGEQRNEQFF	TGTGCCAGCAGCTTAAGACTAGCGGGAGAGCAGCGCAATGAGCAGTTCTTC
.	TRBD1	TRBV11-1	TRBJ2-7	CASSLKTGIRYEQYF	TGTGCCAGCAGCTTAAAGACAGGGATCCGCTACGAGCAGTACTTC
.	TRBD1	TRBV6-1	TRBJ1-5	CASRTGVSNQPQHF	TGTGCCAGCAGGACAGGGGTTAGCAATCAGCCCCAGCATTTT
.	TRBD1	TRBV29-1	TRBJ1-4	CTAIGDMGQEGDVATNEKLFF	TGCACCGCAATAGGGGACATGGGACAGGAAGGGGACGTCGCAACTAATGAAAAACTGTTTTTT
.	.	TRBV7-9	TRBJ1-4	CASSLHTTNEKLFF	TGTGCCAGCAGCTTACACACAACTAATGAAAAACTGTTTTTT
.	.	TRBV6-1	TRBJ2-7	CASSEFGPSHEQYF	TGTGCCAGCAGTGAATTCGGGCCTAGCCACGAGCAGTACTTC
.	.	TRBV7-6	TRBJ1-1	CASSLGPLGGTEAFF	TGTGCCAGCAGCTTAGGTCCCTTAGGAGGGACTGAAGCTTTCTTT
.	TRBD1	TRBV7-6	TRBJ1-4	CASSADVGGIANEKLFF	TGTGCCAGCAGCGCGGACGTAGGGGGCATAGCTAATGAAAAACTGTTTTTT
.	TRBD1	TRBV23-1	TRBJ1-3	CASNYRGPGNTIYF	TGCGCCAGCAATTACAGGGGGCCTGGAAACACCATATATTTT